This T cell receptor (beta chain) originates from a study of blood T cell repertoires in COVID-19. Study-wide background: Sites across the United States, Italy and Spain contributed samples from acute and convalescent COVID-19.

In the original workflow: Researchers report that nucleated cell counts were estimated from reference gene primer amplification. TCRdb's table, derived via immunoSEQ multiplex PCR, lists solely in-frame clones and lacks some. Clone size and the V and J calls come from that table; the DNA yielded D and trimming. This table has roughly 80,000 clones, around 85% appearing once. With V trimmed by 6 bases and J by 2 bases, 4 bases remained unmatched. Germline CDR1 is WNHNN and CDR2 is SYGVQD (reference sequence). The CDR3 is 14 residues long. This receptor was obtained from a woman between 65 and 79 years old with acute or convalescent COVID-19. V gene TRBV10-1 combines with J gene TRBJ1-3; 7 bases are shared with TRBD1. The material sequenced was peripheral blood. The chain's CDR3 is CASSPGQAGNTIYF. CDR3 DNA: TGCGCCAGCAGCCCCGGACAGGCTGGAAACACCATATATTTT.